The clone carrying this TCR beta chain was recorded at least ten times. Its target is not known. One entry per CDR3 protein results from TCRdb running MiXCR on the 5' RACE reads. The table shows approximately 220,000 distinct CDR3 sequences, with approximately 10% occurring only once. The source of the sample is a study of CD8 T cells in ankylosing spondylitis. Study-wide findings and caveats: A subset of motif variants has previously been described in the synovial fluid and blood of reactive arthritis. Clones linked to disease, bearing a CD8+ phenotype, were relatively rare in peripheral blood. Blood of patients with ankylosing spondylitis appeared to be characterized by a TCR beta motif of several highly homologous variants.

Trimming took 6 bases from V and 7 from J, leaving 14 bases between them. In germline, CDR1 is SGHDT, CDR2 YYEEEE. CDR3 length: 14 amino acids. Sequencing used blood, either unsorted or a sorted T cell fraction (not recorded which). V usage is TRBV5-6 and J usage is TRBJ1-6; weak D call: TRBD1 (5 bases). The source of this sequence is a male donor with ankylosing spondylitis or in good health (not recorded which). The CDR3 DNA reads TGTGCCAGCAACCCGGGACGGACCAATTCACCCCTCCACTTT. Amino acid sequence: CASNPGRTNSPLHF.